This T cell receptor beta chain is drawn from a study of T cell responses to AZD1222 COVID-19 vaccine. Regarding the study as a whole: Donor demographics were predominantly white British with a female majority; clonal diversity may be underestimated. Targeting of unmutated variant regions was reportedly seen in nearly half of spike-specific TCRs. Recipients of AZD1222 seropositive at baseline numbered only 5 or 6.

Analysis merged second doses at about 4 or about 12 weeks. This clone showed up just once. Its antigen is unknown. V lost 9 bases and J 0 bases, leaving 15 bases between the germline ends. Germline V gene sequence: CDR1 SGHAT, CDR2 FQNNGV. The CDR3 sequence is 15 residues long. The protocol was immunoSEQ multiplex PCR, while the TCRdb copy is restricted to in-frame clones and leaves out a portion. The repertoire includes about 70,000 clones, 83% of them detected once, and 5% to 6.5% sits in the top ten. The J gene is TRBJ2-1, the V gene TRBV11-2; D remains unclear. The source material was peripheral blood, sampled 28 days after the second AZD1222 dose. The clonotype was recovered from an adult who received the AZD1222 COVID-19 vaccine. CDR3 amino acids: CASSKGRISYNEQFF. In DNA, the CDR3 is TGTGCCAGTTCCAAAGGTAGGATCTCCTACAATGAGCAGTTCTTC. The full variable domain, rest sourced from reference TRBV11-2 and TRBJ2-1, is EAGVAQSPRYKIIEKRQSVAFWCNPISGHATLYWYQQILGQGPKLLIQFQNNGVVDDSQLPKDRFSAERLKGVDSTLKIQPAKLEDSAVYLCASSKGRISYNEQFFGPGTRLTVL.